The rows below give T cell receptor beta chains drawn from one sample of a study of blood T cell repertoires in COVID-19. The assay was immunoSEQ multiplex PCR, and TCRdb's table has in-frame clones only and misses some. The repertoire has roughly 280,000 clones, approximately 86% of them found once; the top ten carry roughly 8.5%. Specimen: peripheral blood. The receptors come from a man aged 40-49 years with active or convalescent COVID-19. Both conserved end residues are part of each CDR3. D genes are given only for firm matches. Clone size appears in some rows only: once, few, many, or a class for an expanded clone.

J gene: TRBJ2-7; V gene: TRBV7-9; clone size: NA; D gene: TRBD1; CDR3 protein: CASSHGDRPSYEQYF; CDR3 DNA: TGTGCCAGCAGCCACGGGGACAGGCCTTCCTACGAGCAGTACTTC
J gene: TRBJ1-3; V gene: TRBV10-2; clone size: NA; D gene: NA; CDR3 protein: CASSDRGFGNTIYF; CDR3 DNA: TGCGCCAGCAGTGATCGGGGGTTCGGAAACACCATATATTTT
J gene: TRBJ1-6; V gene: TRBV25-1; clone size: NA; D gene: NA; CDR3 protein: CASSATGVSPLHF; CDR3 DNA: TGTGCCAGCAGTGCGACAGGAGTTTCACCCCTCCACTTT
J gene: TRBJ1-1; V gene: TRBV7-8; clone size: NA; D gene: TRBD1; CDR3 protein: CASSDRDLNTEAFF; CDR3 DNA: TGTGCCAGCAGCGACAGGGATTTGAACACTGAAGCTTTCTTT
J gene: TRBJ2-7; V gene: TRBV5-1; clone size: NA; D gene: TRBD1; CDR3 protein: CASSFRTGEQYF; CDR3 DNA: TGCGCCAGCAGCTTTCGGACAGGCGAGCAGTACTTC
J gene: TRBJ2-7; V gene: TRBV3-1/TRBV3-2; clone size: NA; D gene: NA; CDR3 protein: CASSQVQGGEQYF; CDR3 DNA: TGTGCCAGCAGCCAAGTACAGGGTGGAGAGCAGTACTTC
J gene: TRBJ2-7; V gene: TRBV29-1; clone size: NA; D gene: TRBD2; CDR3 protein: CSVYPIAGGSYEQYF; CDR3 DNA: TGCAGCGTCTATCCGATAGCGGGAGGATCCTACGAGCAGTACTTC
J gene: TRBJ2-1; V gene: TRBV19; clone size: NA; D gene: NA; CDR3 protein: CASSIGTNIDYNEQFF; CDR3 DNA: TGTGCCAGTAGTATAGGGACTAATATTGACTACAATGAGCAGTTCTTC
J gene: TRBJ2-1; V gene: TRBV10-3; clone size: NA; D gene: TRBD1; CDR3 protein: CAISEAKAGTGNDNEQFF; CDR3 DNA: TGTGCCATCAGTGAGGCGAAAGCCGGGACAGGAAACGACAATGAGCAGTTCTTC
J gene: TRBJ2-1; V gene: TRBV7-3; clone size: few; D gene: TRBD2; CDR3 protein: CASSLWASGAYNEQFF; CDR3 DNA: TGTGCCAGCAGCTTATGGGCTAGCGGGGCCTACAATGAGCAGTTCTTC
J gene: TRBJ1-5; V gene: TRBV24-1; clone size: NA; D gene: NA; CDR3 protein: CATSDPNQPQHF; CDR3 DNA: TGTGCCACCAGTGACCCAAATCAGCCCCAGCATTTT
J gene: TRBJ2-3; V gene: TRBV6-5; clone size: NA; D gene: TRBD1; CDR3 protein: CASSYTGAGMGDTQYF; CDR3 DNA: TGTGCCAGCAGTTACACAGGGGCAGGGATGGGAGATACGCAGTATTTT
J gene: TRBJ1-2; V gene: TRBV4-1; clone size: NA; D gene: NA; CDR3 protein: CASSQDTNYGYTF; CDR3 DNA: TGCGCCAGCAGCCAAGACACAAACTATGGCTACACCTTC
J gene: TRBJ1-2; V gene: TRBV9; clone size: once; D gene: TRBD1; CDR3 protein: CASSDTTGFLTYGYTF; CDR3 DNA: TGTGCCAGCAGCGACACGACAGGGTTCCTAACTTATGGCTACACCTTC
J gene: TRBJ2-1; V gene: TRBV11-2; clone size: NA; D gene: NA; CDR3 protein: CASSLGTNEQFF; CDR3 DNA: TGTGCCAGCAGCTTAGGGACAAATGAGCAGTTCTTC
J gene: TRBJ2-7; V gene: TRBV5-4; clone size: NA; D gene: NA; CDR3 protein: CASSFSTGGSDEQYF; CDR3 DNA: TGTGCCAGCAGCTTCTCCACCGGAGGAAGCGACGAGCAGTACTTC
J gene: TRBJ1-3; V gene: TRBV3-1/TRBV3-2; clone size: NA; D gene: NA; CDR3 protein: CASSQRGLSIYF; CDR3 DNA: TGTGCCAGCAGCCAGAGGGGACTTTCCATATATTTT
J gene: TRBJ1-5; V gene: TRBV5-6; clone size: NA; D gene: NA; CDR3 protein: CASSLMRERPNQPQHF; CDR3 DNA: TGTGCCAGCAGCTTGATGCGAGAACGCCCTAATCAGCCCCAGCATTTT
J gene: TRBJ1-1; V gene: TRBV6-5; clone size: once; D gene: NA; CDR3 protein: CASSSVGGEAFF; CDR3 DNA: TGTGCCAGCAGTTCCGTCGGAGGTGAAGCTTTCTTT
J gene: TRBJ2-2; V gene: TRBV27; clone size: NA; D gene: TRBD1; CDR3 protein: CASSLGQGATGELFF; CDR3 DNA: TGTGCCAGCAGTTTAGGACAGGGGGCCACCGGGGAGCTGTTTTTT
J gene: TRBJ1-4; V gene: TRBV9; clone size: few; D gene: NA; CDR3 protein: CASSPRLATNEKLFF; CDR3 DNA: TGTGCCAGCAGTCCCAGACTTGCAACTAATGAAAAACTGTTTTTT
J gene: TRBJ1-6; V gene: TRBV19; clone size: NA; D gene: TRBD1; CDR3 protein: CASSMQDRGDGNSPLHF; CDR3 DNA: TGTGCCAGTAGTATGCAGGACAGGGGGGATGGTAATTCACCCCTCCACTTT
J gene: TRBJ1-1; V gene: TRBV2; clone size: NA; D gene: TRBD1; CDR3 protein: CASSIITGDTEAFF; CDR3 DNA: TGTGCCAGCAGTATAATAACAGGGGACACTGAAGCTTTCTTT
J gene: TRBJ2-1; V gene: TRBV19; clone size: NA; D gene: TRBD1; CDR3 protein: CASNNGQGYNEQFF; CDR3 DNA: TGTGCCAGTAACAACGGACAGGGCTACAATGAGCAGTTCTTC